Sequencing of this T cell receptor beta chain was carried out in a study of cytomegalovirus exposure and HLA in healthy donors. As for the study in general: The same platform as the approximately 700 first-cohort repertoires was used for the 100 to 150 validation repertoires, a later analysis reported. Study findings and constraints: It was reportedly the case that the classifier diagnosed cytomegalovirus status with high specificity and sensitivity.

The protocol was immunoSEQ multiplex PCR, while the TCRdb copy is restricted to in-frame clones and leaves out a portion. The table records approximately 54,000 clones, more than 70% of them present only once. Concerning this clone itself: Its antigen is not known.

The J segment lost 4 bases and the V segment lost 1 base, leaving 1 base of the junction unmatched. The CDR3 is made up of 15 amino acids. Germline V gene sequence: CDR1 MNHNS, CDR2 SASEGT. Sequenced input: PBMCs. The rearrangement joins TRBV6-1 to TRBJ2-1; 10 bases map to TRBD2. The TCR originated in a woman between 18 and 29 years old in good health and CMV-seropositive. The CDR3 DNA reads TGTGCCAGCAGTGAAGAAGCGGGGGGGTACAATGAGCAGTTCTTC. Translation gives CASSEEAGGYNEQFF.